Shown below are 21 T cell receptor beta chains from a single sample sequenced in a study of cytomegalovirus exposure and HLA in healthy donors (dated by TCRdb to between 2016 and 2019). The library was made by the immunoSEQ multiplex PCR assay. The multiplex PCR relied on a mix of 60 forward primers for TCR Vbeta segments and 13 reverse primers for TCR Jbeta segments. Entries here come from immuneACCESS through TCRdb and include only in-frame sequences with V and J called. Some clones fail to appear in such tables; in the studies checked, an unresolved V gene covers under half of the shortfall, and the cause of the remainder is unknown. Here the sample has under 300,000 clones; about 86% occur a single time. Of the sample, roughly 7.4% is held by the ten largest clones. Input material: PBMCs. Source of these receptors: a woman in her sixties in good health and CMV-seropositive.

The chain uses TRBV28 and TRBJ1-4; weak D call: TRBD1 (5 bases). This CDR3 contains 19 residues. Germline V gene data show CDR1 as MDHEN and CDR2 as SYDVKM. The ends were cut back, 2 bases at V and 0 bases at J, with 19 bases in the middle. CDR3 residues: CASSLKWAGFSATNEKLFF. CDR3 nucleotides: TGTGCCAGCAGTTTAAAGTGGGCAGGGTTTAGTGCAACTAATGAAAAACTGTTTTTT.

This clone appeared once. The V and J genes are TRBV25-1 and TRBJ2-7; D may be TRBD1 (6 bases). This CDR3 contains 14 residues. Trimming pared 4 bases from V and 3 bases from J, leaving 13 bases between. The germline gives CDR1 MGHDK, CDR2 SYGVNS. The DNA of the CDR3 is TGTGCCAGCAGTGGCCGCGGACAGCGCTACGAGCAGTACTTC. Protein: CASSGRGQRYEQYF.

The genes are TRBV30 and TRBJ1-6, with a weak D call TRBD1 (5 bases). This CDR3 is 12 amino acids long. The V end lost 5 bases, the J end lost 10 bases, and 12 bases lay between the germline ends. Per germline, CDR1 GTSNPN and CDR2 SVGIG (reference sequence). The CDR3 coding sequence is TGTGCCTGGGGGGGGGTAGTATCACCCCTCCACTTT. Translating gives CAWGGVVSPLHF.

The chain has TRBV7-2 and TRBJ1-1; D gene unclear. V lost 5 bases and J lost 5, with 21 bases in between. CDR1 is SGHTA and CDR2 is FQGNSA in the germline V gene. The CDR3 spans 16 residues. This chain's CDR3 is CASSKREGRGGTEAFF. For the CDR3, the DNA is TGTGCCAGCAGCAAGAGGGAGGGCCGGGGTGGTACTGAAGCTTTCTTT.

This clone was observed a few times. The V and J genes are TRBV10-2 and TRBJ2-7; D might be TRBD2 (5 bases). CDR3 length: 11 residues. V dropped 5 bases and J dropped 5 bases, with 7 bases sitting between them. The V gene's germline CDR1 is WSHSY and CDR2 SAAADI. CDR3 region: CASSLGDEQYF. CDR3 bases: TGCGCCAGCAGTTTGGGAGACGAGCAGTACTTC.

The CDR3, as DNA: TGTGCCAGCAGTTTAAGGTTACTAGCGGGAGACCAGGCGGAGACCCAGTACTTC. It encodes CASSLRLLAGDQAETQYF. The chain employs TRBV28 and TRBJ2-5, with TRBD2 matching over 11 bases. This CDR3 spans 18 amino acids. Unmatched junction bases numbered 13, after V lost 2 bases and J lost 5 bases. Germline V CDR1 and CDR2: MDHEN, SYDVKM.

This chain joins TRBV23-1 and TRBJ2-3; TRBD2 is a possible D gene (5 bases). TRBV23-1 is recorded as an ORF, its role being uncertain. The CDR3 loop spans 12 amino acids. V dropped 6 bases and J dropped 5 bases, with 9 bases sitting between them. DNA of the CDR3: TGCGCCAGCAGAGAAGAGGGAGATACGCAGTATTTT. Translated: CASREEGDTQYF.

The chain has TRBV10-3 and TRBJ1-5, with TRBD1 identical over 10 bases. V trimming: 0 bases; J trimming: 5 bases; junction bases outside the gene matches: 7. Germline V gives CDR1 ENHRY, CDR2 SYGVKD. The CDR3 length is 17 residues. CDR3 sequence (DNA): TGTGCCATCAGTGAGTCTCCCCTGACAGGGGGCGATCAGCCCCAGCATTTT. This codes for CAISESPLTGGDQPQHF.

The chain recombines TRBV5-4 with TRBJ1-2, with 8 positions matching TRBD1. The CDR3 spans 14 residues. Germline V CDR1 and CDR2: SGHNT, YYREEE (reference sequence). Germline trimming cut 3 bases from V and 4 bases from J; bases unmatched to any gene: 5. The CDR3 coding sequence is TGTGCCAGCAGCTCGCCGGGACAGGCCTATGGCTACACCTTC. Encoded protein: CASSSPGQAYGYTF.

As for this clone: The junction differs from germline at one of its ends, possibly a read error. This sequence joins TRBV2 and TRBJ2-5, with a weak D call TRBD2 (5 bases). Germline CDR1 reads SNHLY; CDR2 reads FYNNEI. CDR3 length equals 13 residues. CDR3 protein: CATGRSYQETQYF. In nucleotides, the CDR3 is TGCGCCACGGGGAGATCGTACCAAGAGACCCAGTACTTC.

The CDR3 is CSVGSTVSSYNEQFF. The CDR3 DNA reads as TGCAGCGTTGGCTCCACAGTTTCCTCCTACAATGAGCAGTTCTTC. The rearrangement links TRBV29-1 to TRBJ2-1; D is undetermined. Germline CDR1 reads SQVTM; CDR2 reads ANQGSEA. Between the trimmed V and J ends, which lost 4 bases and 0 bases, there was a span of 13 bases. The CDR3 extends over 15 amino acids.

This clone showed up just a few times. DNA for the CDR3: TGTGCCAGCAGCTTGGGACTAGCGGGAAAGGGCCCCCCTCAGTACTTC. It yields the protein CASSLGLAGKGPPQYF. The rearrangement joins TRBV5-5 to TRBJ2-7, with 11 nucleotides matching TRBD2. Germline loops: CDR1 SGHKS, CDR2 YYEKEE (reference sequence). After removal of 0 bases from V and 10 bases from J, the junction contained 12 bases not matched to a gene. The CDR3 has 16 residues.

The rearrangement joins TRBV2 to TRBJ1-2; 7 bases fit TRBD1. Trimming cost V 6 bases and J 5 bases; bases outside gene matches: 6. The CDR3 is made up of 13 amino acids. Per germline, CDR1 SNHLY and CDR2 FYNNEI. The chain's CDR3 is CASSPRQGYGYTF. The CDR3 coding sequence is TGTGCCAGCAGCCCACGACAGGGTTATGGCTACACCTTC.

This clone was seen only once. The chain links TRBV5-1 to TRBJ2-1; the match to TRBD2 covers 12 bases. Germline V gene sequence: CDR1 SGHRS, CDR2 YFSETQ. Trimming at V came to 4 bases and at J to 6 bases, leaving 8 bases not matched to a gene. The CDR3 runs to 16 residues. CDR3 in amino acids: CASSTGLAGRFNEQFF. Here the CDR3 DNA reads TGCGCCAGCAGCACCGGACTAGCGGGAAGATTCAATGAGCAGTTCTTC.

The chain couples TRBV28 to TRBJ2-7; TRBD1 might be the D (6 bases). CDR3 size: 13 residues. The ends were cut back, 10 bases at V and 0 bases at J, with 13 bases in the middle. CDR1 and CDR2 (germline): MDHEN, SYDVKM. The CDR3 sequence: CATSGVGSYEQYF. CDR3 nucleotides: TGTGCCACCTCAGGGGTGGGCTCCTACGAGCAGTACTTC. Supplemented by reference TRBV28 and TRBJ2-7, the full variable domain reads DVKVTQSSRYLVKRTGEKVFLECVQDMDHENMFWYRQDPGLGLRLIYFSYDVKMKEKGDIPEGYSVSREKKERFSLILESASTNQTSMYLCATSGVGSYEQYFGPGTRLTVT.

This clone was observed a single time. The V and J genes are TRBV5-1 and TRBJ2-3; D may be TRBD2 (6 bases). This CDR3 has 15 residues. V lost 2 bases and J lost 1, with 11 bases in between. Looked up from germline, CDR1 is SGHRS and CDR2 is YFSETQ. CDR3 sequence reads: CASSFGGSGTDTQYF. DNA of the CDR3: TGCGCCAGCAGCTTTGGGGGGTCCGGCACAGATACGCAGTATTTT.

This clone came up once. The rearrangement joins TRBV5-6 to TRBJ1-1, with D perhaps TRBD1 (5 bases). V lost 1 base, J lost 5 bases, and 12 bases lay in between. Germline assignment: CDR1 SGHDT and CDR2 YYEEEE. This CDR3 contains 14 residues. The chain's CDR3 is CASSLPGEGTEAFF. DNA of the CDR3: TGTGCCAGCAGCTTGCCTGGGGAGGGGACTGAAGCTTTCTTT.

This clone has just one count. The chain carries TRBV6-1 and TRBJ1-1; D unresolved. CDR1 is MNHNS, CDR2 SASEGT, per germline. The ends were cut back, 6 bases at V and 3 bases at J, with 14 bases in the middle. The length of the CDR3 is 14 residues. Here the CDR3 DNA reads TGTGCCAGCAGAACTGTAAACCGGGACACTGAAGCTTTCTTT. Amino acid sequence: CASRTVNRDTEAFF.

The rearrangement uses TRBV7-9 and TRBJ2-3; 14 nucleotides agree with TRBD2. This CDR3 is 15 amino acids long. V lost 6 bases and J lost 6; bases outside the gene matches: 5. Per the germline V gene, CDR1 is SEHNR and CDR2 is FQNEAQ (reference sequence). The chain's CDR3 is CASSGTSGSRDTQYF. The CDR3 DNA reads TGTGCCAGCAGTGGGACTAGCGGGAGTAGGGATACGCAGTATTTT.

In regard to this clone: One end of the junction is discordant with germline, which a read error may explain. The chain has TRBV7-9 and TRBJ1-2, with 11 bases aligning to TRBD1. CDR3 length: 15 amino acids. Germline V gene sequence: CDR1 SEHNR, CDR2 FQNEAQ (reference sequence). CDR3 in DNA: TGTTCCAGCACGAAGGGACAGGGGGAGACCTATGGCTACACCTTC. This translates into CSSTKGQGETYGYTF.

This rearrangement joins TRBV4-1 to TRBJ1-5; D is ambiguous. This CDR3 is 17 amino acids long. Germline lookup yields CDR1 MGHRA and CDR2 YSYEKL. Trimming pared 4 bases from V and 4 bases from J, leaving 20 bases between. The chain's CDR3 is CASSLGRFRGRNQPQHF. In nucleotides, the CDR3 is TGCGCCAGCAGCCTTGGAAGGTTCAGAGGGAGAAATCAGCCCCAGCATTTT.